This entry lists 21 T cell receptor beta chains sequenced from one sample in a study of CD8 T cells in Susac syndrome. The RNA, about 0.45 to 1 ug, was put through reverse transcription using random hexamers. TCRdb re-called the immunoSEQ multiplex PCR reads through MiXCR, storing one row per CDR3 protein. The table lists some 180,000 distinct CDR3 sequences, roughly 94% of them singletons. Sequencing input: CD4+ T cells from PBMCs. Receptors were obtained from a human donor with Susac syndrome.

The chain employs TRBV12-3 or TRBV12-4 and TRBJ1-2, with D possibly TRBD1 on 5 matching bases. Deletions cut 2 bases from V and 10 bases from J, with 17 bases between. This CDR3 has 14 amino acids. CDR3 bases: TGTGCCAGCAGTTTAAGCCACGGGGGGAGAGACTACACCTTC. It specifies CASSLSHGGRDYTF.

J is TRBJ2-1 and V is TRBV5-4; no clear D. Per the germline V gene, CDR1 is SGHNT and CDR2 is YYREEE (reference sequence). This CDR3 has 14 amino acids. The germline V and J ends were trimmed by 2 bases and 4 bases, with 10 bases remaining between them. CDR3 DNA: TGTGCCAGCAGCTTAAGTGGCAAGTACAATGAGCAGTTCTTC. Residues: CASSLSGKYNEQFF.

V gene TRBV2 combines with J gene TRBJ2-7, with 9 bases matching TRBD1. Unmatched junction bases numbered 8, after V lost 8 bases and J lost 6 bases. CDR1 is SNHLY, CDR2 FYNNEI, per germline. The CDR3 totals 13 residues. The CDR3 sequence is CASSGQGFAEQYF. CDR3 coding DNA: TGTGCCAGCTCGGGACAGGGTTTCGCCGAGCAGTACTTC.

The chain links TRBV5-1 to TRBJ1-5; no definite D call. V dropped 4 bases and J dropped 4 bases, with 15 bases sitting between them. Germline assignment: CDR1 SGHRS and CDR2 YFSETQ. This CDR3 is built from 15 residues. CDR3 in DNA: TGCGCCAGCAGCCCCCTACCGGGAGCTAATCAGCCCCAGCATTTT. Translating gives CASSPLPGANQPQHF.

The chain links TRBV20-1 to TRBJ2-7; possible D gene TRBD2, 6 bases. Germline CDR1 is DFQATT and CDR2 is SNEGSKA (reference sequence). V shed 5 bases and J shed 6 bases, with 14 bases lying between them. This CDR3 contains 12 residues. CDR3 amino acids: CSAPFRRGEQYF. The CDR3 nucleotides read TGCAGTGCTCCCTTTAGGAGGGGCGAGCAGTACTTC.

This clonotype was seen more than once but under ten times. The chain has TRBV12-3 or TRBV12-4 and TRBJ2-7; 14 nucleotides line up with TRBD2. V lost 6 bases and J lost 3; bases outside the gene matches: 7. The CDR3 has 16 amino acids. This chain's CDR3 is CASRPGLAGGIYEQYF. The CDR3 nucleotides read TGTGCCAGCAGGCCCGGACTAGCGGGAGGTATCTACGAGCAGTACTTC.

In nucleotides, the CDR3 is TGTGCCAGCAGGACCGGGACAGCCACAGATACGCAGTATTTT. It yields the protein CASRTGTATDTQYF. V gene TRBV12-3 or TRBV12-4 combines with J gene TRBJ2-3, with 7 positions matching TRBD1. This CDR3 contains 14 residues. J was trimmed by 2 bases and V by 6 bases; bases with no gene match: 5.

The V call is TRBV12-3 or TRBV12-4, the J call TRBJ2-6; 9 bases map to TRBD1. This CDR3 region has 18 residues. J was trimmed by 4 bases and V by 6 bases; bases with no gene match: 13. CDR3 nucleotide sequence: TGTGCCAGCAGCGCCGGGACAGGGTTGGGGGCCGGGGCCAACGTCCTGACTTTC. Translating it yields CASSAGTGLGAGANVLTF.

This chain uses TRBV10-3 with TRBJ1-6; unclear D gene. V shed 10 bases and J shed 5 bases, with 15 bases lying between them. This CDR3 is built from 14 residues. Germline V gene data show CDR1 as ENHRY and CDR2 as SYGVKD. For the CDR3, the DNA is TGTGCCACCGCCCTGGGTCGGGATAATTCACCCCTCCACTTT. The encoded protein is CATALGRDNSPLHF.

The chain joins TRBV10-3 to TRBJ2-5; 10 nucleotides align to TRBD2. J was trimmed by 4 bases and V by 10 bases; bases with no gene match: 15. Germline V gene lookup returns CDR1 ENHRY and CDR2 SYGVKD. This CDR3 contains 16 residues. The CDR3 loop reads CATRLTSGRAGETQYF. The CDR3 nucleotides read TGTGCCACCAGACTAACCAGCGGGAGGGCCGGAGAGACCCAGTACTTC.

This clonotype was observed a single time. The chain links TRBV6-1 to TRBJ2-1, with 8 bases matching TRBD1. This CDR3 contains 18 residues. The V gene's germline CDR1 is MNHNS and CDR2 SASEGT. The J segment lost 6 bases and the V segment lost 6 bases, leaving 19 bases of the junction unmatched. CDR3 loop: CASSSRQGRPSTTNEQFF. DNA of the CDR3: TGTGCCAGCAGCTCCCGACAGGGGCGGCCCTCTACAACCAATGAGCAGTTCTTC.

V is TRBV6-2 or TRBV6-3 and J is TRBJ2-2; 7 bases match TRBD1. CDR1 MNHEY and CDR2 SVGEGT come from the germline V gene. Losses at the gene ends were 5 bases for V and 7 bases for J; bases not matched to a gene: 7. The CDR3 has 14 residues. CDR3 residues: CASSQDGTVGELFF. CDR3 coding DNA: TGTGCCAGCAGTCAAGATGGGACAGTCGGGGAGCTGTTTTTT.

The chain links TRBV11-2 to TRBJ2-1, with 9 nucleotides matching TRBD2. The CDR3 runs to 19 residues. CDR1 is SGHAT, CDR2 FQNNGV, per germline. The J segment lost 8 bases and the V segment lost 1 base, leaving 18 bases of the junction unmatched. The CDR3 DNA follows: TGTGCCAGCAGCTTAGCGGCAATTCGGGCTAGCGGGAAGGTGGATGAGCAGTTCTTC. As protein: CASSLAAIRASGKVDEQFF.

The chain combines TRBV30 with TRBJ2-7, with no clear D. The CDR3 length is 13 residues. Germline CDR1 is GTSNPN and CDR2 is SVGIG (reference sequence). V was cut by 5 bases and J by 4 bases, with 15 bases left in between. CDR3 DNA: TGTGCCTGGGGAACGGGCCTGGGGTACGAGCAGTACTTC. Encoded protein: CAWGTGLGYEQYF.

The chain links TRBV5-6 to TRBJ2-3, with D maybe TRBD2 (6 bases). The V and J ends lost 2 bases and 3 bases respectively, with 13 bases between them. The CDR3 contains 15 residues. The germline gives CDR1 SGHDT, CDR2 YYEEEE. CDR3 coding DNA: TGTGCCAGCAGCTTTGGTCTTAGCGGTACAGATACGCAGTATTTT. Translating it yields CASSFGLSGTDTQYF.

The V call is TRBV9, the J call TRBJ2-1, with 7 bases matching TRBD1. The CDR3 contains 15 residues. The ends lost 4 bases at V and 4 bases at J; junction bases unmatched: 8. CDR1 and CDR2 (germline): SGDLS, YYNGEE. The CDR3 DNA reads TGTGCCAGCAGCCTCACCCCGGGACAGTACAATGAGCAGTTCTTC. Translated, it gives CASSLTPGQYNEQFF.

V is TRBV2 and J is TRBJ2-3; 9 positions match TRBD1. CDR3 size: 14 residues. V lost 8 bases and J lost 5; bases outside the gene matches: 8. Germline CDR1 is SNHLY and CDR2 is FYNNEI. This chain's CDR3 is CASRTDRGEDTQYF. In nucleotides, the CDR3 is TGTGCCAGCCGGACGGACAGGGGTGAAGATACGCAGTATTTT.

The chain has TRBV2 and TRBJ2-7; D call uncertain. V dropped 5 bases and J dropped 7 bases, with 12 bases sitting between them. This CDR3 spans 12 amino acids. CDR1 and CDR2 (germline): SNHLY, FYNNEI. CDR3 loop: CASSSGAWEQYF. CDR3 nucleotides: TGTGCCAGCAGTTCAGGCGCATGGGAGCAGTACTTC.

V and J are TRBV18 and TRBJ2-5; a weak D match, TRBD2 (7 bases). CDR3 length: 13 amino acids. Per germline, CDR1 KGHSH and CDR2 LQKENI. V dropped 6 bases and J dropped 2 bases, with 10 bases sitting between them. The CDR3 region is CASSGGLQETQYF. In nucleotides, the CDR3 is TGTGCCAGCTCCGGGGGGCTTCAAGAGACCCAGTACTTC.

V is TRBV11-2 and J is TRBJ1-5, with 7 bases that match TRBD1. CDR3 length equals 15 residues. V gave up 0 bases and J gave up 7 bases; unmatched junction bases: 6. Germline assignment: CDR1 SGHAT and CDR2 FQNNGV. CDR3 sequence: CASSLEQGYGQPQHF. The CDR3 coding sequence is TGTGCCAGCAGCTTAGAACAGGGGTATGGCCAGCCCCAGCATTTT.

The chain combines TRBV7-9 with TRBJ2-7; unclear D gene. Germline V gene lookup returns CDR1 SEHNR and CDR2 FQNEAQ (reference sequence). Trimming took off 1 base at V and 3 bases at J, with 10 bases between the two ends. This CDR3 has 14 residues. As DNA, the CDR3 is TGTGCCAGCAGCTTAGGAGAACTAAACTACGAGCAGTACTTC. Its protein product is CASSLGELNYEQYF.